These 30 T cell receptor beta chains originate from one sample sequenced in a study of CD8+ T cells in alopecia areata (dated by TCRdb to the late 2010s). The time point label corresponds to: baseline before oral tofacitinib. Preparation of the library involved the immunoSEQ multiplex PCR assay. RNA was extracted from all samples and reverse transcribed into cDNA as template for TCR sequencing. TCRdb obtained this table from immuneACCESS and retained in-frame rearrangements with V and J assigned. These tables miss some clones; where compared with another copy, unresolved V genes account for less than half of the shortfall, and the remainder is unexplained. The sample data list roughly 140,000 clones, and about 47% of these were observed just once. The ten largest clones capture less than 1% of the sample. Sequencing used CD4+ T cells sorted from blood, obtained at week 0. The source of these receptors is a human donor with alopecia areata.

This clone was picked up a small number of times. This chain uses TRBV2 with TRBJ2-5; D is undetermined. Trimming cost V 2 bases and J 2 bases, with 9 bases left between them. Germline loops: CDR1 SNHLY, CDR2 FYNNEI. This CDR3 has 14 residues. CDR3 in DNA: TGTGCCAGCAGTGAAAGAGCAGTTCAAGAGACCCAGTACTTC. Translation gives CASSERAVQETQYF.

This clone came up a few times. The V and J genes are TRBV30 and TRBJ1-2; no definite D call. The CDR3 is made up of 13 amino acids. Per the germline V gene, CDR1 is GTSNPN and CDR2 is SVGIG (reference sequence). The V end lost 0 bases, the J end lost 4 bases, and 9 bases lay between the germline ends. The CDR3 DNA sequence: TGTGCCTGGAGTGTAAACAGTGGCTATGGCTACACCTTC. This sequence encodes CAWSVNSGYGYTF.

The CDR3 region is CASSYSRDSNQPQHF. As DNA, the CDR3 is TGTGCCAGCAGTTACTCCCGGGACAGCAATCAGCCCCAGCATTTT. The chain employs TRBV6-6 and TRBJ1-5, with D tentatively TRBD1 (5 bases). The CDR3 sequence is 15 residues long. The V and J ends lost 0 bases and 1 base respectively, with 7 bases between them. The germline V gene encodes CDR1 MNHNY and CDR2 SVGAGI (reference sequence).

The rearrangement joins TRBV30 to TRBJ2-1, with D unclear. V gave up 0 bases and J gave up 7 bases, with 13 bases separating them. Germline CDR1 and CDR2: GTSNPN and SVGIG (reference sequence). The CDR3 loop spans 14 amino acids. The CDR3 loop is CAWSVYWARNEQFF. DNA of the CDR3: TGTGCCTGGAGTGTATATTGGGCGAGGAATGAGCAGTTCTTC.

CDR3 protein: CAWSADRVYGYTF. DNA of the CDR3: TGTGCCTGGAGCGCGGACAGGGTCTATGGCTACACCTTC. V usage is TRBV30 and J usage is TRBJ1-2, with TRBD1 identical over 8 bases. The CDR3 length is 13 residues. Germline V gene lookup returns CDR1 GTSNPN and CDR2 SVGIG (reference sequence). Unmatched junction bases numbered 4, after V lost 3 bases and J lost 4 bases.

The chain has TRBV30 and TRBJ1-4, with D unresolved. V was cut by 7 bases and J by 5 bases, with 11 bases left in between. From germline, CDR1 is GTSNPN and CDR2 SVGIG (reference sequence). The CDR3 length is 12 residues. In DNA form, the CDR3 reads TGTGCCTACGGACCCAAAAATGAAAAACTGTTTTTT. Its translation: CAYGPKNEKLFF. Based on the CDR3 plus reference TRBV30 and TRBJ1-4, the full variable domain is SQTIHQWPATLVQPVGSPLSLECTVEGTSNPNLYWYRQAAGRGLQLLFYSVGIGQISSEVPQNLSASRPQDRQFILSSKKLLLSDSGFYLCAYGPKNEKLFFGSGTQLSVL.

V and J are TRBV6-6 and TRBJ1-5; 8 nucleotides match TRBD1. J was trimmed by 2 bases and V by 6 bases; bases with no gene match: 6. The V gene's germline CDR1 is MNHNY and CDR2 SVGAGI (reference sequence). The CDR3 is 15 residues long. The CDR3 nucleotides read TGTGCCAGCAGCCAGGACAGGGATCGCAATCAGCCCCAGCATTTT. This translates into CASSQDRDRNQPQHF.

There are a few counts of this clone. The chain uses TRBV5-1 and TRBJ2-7; possibly TRBD2 for D (5 bases). Trimming shortened V by 4 bases and J by 2 bases, and 13 bases separated the two germline ends. The CDR3 runs 14 residues. Germline CDR1 and CDR2: SGHRS and YFSETQ. This CDR3 is CASSTTGIAYEQYF. The CDR3 nucleotides read TGCGCCAGCAGCACAACCGGGATCGCCTACGAGCAGTACTTC.

The chain recombines TRBV30 with TRBJ2-7; no clear D. The V end was cut by 4 bases, the J end by 4 bases, with 17 bases between. The CDR3 spans 14 residues. Per germline, CDR1 GTSNPN and CDR2 SVGIG (reference sequence). The CDR3 loop is CAWTRAFGPYEQYF. The DNA of the CDR3 is TGTGCCTGGACTCGGGCCTTTGGGCCATACGAGCAGTACTTC. Variable domain in full (rest from reference TRBV30 and TRBJ2-7): SQTIHQWPATLVQPVGSPLSLECTVEGTSNPNLYWYRQAAGRGLQLLFYSVGIGQISSEVPQNLSASRPQDRQFILSSKKLLLSDSGFYLCAWTRAFGPYEQYFGPGTRLTVT.

The rearrangement links TRBV2 to TRBJ2-2; weak D call: TRBD1 (5 bases). CDR3 length: 13 residues. Germline V gene data show CDR1 as SNHLY and CDR2 as FYNNEI. Trimming shortened V by 10 bases and J by 1 base, and 10 bases separated the two germline ends. The CDR3 nucleotides read TGTGCCACCCAAGGGGAGAACACCGGGGAGCTGTTTTTT. It is translated as CATQGENTGELFF.

J is TRBJ2-3 and V is TRBV29-1; the D gene could be TRBD1 or TRBD2 (6 bases each). CDR3 length: 16 amino acids. V was pared by 3 bases and J by 1 base, with 17 bases between. Germline V lookup: CDR1 SQVTM, CDR2 ANQGSEA. The CDR3 DNA is TGCAGCGTTGAGGGGGGTCAGGGGCATCGCACAGATACGCAGTATTTT. It translates to CSVEGGQGHRTDTQYF.

This chain uses TRBV7-3 with TRBJ2-2, with 14 positions matching TRBD2. Germline loops: CDR1 SGHTA, CDR2 FQGTGA. With V trimmed by 5 bases and J by 3 bases, 8 bases remained unmatched. This CDR3 spans 18 amino acids. The CDR3 loop reads CASSMTSGREGDTGELFF. In DNA form, the CDR3 reads TGTGCCAGCAGCATGACTAGCGGGAGGGAGGGCGACACCGGGGAGCTGTTTTTT.

CDR3 nucleotide sequence: TGTGCCAGCAGCCCCGACAGGTCCTACGAGCAGTACTTC. It specifies CASSPDRSYEQYF. The V call is TRBV7-2, the J call TRBJ2-7; perhaps TRBD1 as D (6 bases). Looked up from germline, CDR1 is SGHTA and CDR2 is FQGNSA. The V end was cut by 5 bases, the J end by 1 base, with 9 bases between. CDR3 size: 13 residues.

The sample holds a few counts of this clone. The chain has TRBV5-1 and TRBJ1-1; tentative D call: TRBD1 (5 bases). This CDR3 region has 12 residues. Germline assignment: CDR1 SGHRS and CDR2 YFSETQ. The germline V and J ends were trimmed by 9 bases and 3 bases, with 12 bases remaining between them. The DNA of the CDR3 is TGCGCCACCCGGGGCGGAGACACTGAAGCTTTCTTT. This codes for CATRGGDTEAFF.

On this clone itself: The germline gene is not matched at one end of the junction; a read error may be the cause. The V call is TRBV29-1, the J call TRBJ2-1, with D hard to call. This CDR3 is built from 12 residues. The germline gives CDR1 SQVTM, CDR2 ANQGSEA. This CDR3 reads CSVDGSNNEQFF. The DNA for the CDR3 is TGCAGCGTTGACGGCTCCAACAATGAGCAGTTCTTC.

The rearrangement joins TRBV19 to TRBJ2-1; 12 nucleotides match TRBD2. V gave up 4 bases and J gave up 4 bases; unmatched junction bases: 11. The CDR3 sequence is 18 residues long. The germline CDR1 and CDR2 sequences are LNHDA and SQIVND (reference sequence). The CDR3 region is CASSTLTLAGGKYNEQFF. CDR3 nucleotide sequence: TGTGCCAGTAGTACCTTAACCCTAGCGGGAGGGAAATACAATGAGCAGTTCTTC.

The rearrangement links TRBV9 to TRBJ2-6, with D uncertain. The V end was cut by 3 bases, the J end by 1 base, with 11 bases between. Germline CDR1 is SGDLS and CDR2 is YYNGEE. The length of the CDR3 is 16 residues. DNA for the CDR3: TGTGCCAGCAGCGCCACGGGTGGGTCTGGGGCCAACGTCCTGACTTTC. Translating it yields CASSATGGSGANVLTF.

J is TRBJ2-2 and V is TRBV30, with 7 bases matching TRBD2. V trimming: 0 bases; J trimming: 2 bases; junction bases outside the gene matches: 12. The germline CDR1 and CDR2 sequences are GTSNPN and SVGIG (reference sequence). The CDR3 spans 18 residues. This chain's CDR3 is CAWSVRSAGATNTGELFF. CDR3 in DNA: TGTGCCTGGAGTGTACGTTCGGCGGGAGCCACTAACACCGGGGAGCTGTTTTTT.

This clone has only one observation. This chain links TRBV2 with TRBJ2-4, with 7 bases fitting TRBD2. The J segment lost 2 bases and the V segment lost 4 bases, leaving 2 bases of the junction unmatched. Germline V gene data show CDR1 as SNHLY and CDR2 as FYNNEI. The length of the CDR3 is 14 residues. The CDR3 nucleotides are TGTGCCAGCAGTGCAAGCGGGACCAAAAACATTCAGTACTTC. This translates into CASSASGTKNIQYF. The full variable domain, completed using reference TRBV2 and TRBJ2-4, is EPEVTQTPSHQVTQMGQEVILRCVPISNHLYFYWYRQILGQKVEFLVSFYNNEISEKSEIFDDQFSVERPDGSNFTLKIRSTKLEDSAMYFCASSASGTKNIQYFGAGTRLSVL.

This chain connects TRBV9 to TRBJ2-5; 7 bases fit TRBD2. Trimming took 0 bases from V and 1 from J; bases not matched to a gene: 3. CDR1 and CDR2 (germline): SGDLS, YYNGEE. This CDR3 region has 15 residues. CDR3 amino acids: CASSVGGSTQETQYF. The CDR3 DNA reads TGTGCCAGCAGCGTAGGCGGGAGTACCCAAGAGACCCAGTACTTC.

V usage is TRBV5-1 and J usage is TRBJ2-1; D is uncertain. CDR3 length: 11 amino acids. The V and J ends lost 6 bases and 6 bases respectively, with 7 bases between them. Germline-derived CDR1 and CDR2 are SGHRS and YFSETQ. The CDR3 DNA is TGCGCCAGCACTGAAGCCAATGAGCAGTTCTTC. As protein: CASTEANEQFF.

This clone was seen a few times. The chain links TRBV29-1 to TRBJ1-5, with 7 bases lining up with TRBD1. Germline CDR1 and CDR2: SQVTM and ANQGSEA. The trim removed 6 bases at V and 3 bases at J, leaving 11 bases unmatched. This CDR3 has 15 amino acids. This CDR3 is CSVHTGESINQPQHF. The CDR3 DNA sequence: TGCAGCGTACACACAGGGGAATCGATCAATCAGCCCCAGCATTTT.

There are a few counts of this clone. The rearrangement joins TRBV13 to TRBJ1-2; D is unclear. This CDR3 comprises 14 residues. CDR1 and CDR2 from the germline V gene are PRHDT and FYEKMQ (reference sequence). Trimming stripped 3 bases from V and 8 bases from J, with 16 bases between. In DNA form, the CDR3 reads TGTGCCAGCAGCTTGAGTATGAGTTTTATGGGCTACACCTTC. Protein: CASSLSMSFMGYTF.

The rearrangement uses TRBV7-8 and TRBJ2-7; 8 positions agree with TRBD2. With V trimmed by 5 bases and J by 0 bases, 6 bases remained unmatched. The V gene's germline CDR1 is SGHVS and CDR2 FQNEAQ. The CDR3 covers 15 residues. The CDR3 spells CASSALAVSSYEQYF. As DNA, the CDR3 is TGTGCCAGCAGCGCACTAGCGGTGAGCTCCTACGAGCAGTACTTC.

This clone was detected only a few times. The genes are TRBV27 and TRBJ1-4; D unresolved. Trimming removed 4 bases from V and 5 bases from J, with 8 bases in between. Germline values: CDR1 MNHEY, CDR2 SMNVEV (reference sequence). CDR3 length equals 13 residues. The DNA for the CDR3 is TGTGCCAGCAGTTGGCGCGAAAATGAAAAACTGTTTTTT. Translated, it gives CASSWRENEKLFF.

V usage is TRBV2 and J usage is TRBJ2-3; D might be TRBD1 (6 bases). Germline V lookup: CDR1 SNHLY, CDR2 FYNNEI. The V end lost 1 base, the J end lost 1 base, and 12 bases lay between the germline ends. CDR3 length: 16 amino acids. The CDR3, as DNA: TGTGCCAGCAGTGAAGGAGGCAGGGGCCGCACAGATACGCAGTATTTT. Protein product: CASSEGGRGRTDTQYF.

The rearrangement joins TRBV30 to TRBJ2-7, with 7 bases aligning to TRBD1. In germline, CDR1 is GTSNPN, CDR2 SVGIG (reference sequence). The CDR3 has 14 amino acids. V lost 1 base to trimming and J lost 9 bases; unmatched junction nucleotides: 12. The chain's CDR3 is CAWSGGGDLRGQYF. CDR3 in DNA: TGTGCCTGGAGTGGAGGGGGCGACCTACGAGGGCAGTACTTC.

This clone was counted a few times. This chain joins TRBV30 and TRBJ1-1; 7 bases map to TRBD1. V dropped 3 bases and J dropped 2; count of bases not matched to a gene: 3. Germline CDR1 is GTSNPN and CDR2 is SVGIG (reference sequence). The CDR3 is made up of 13 amino acids. The CDR3 is CAWSGDSNTEAFF. The DNA for the CDR3 is TGTGCCTGGAGCGGGGACAGCAACACTGAAGCTTTCTTT.

This clone was seen at least ten times. This chain uses TRBV19 with TRBJ1-5; 8 nucleotides agree with TRBD1. Germline trimming cut 2 bases from V and 4 bases from J; bases unmatched to any gene: 10. CDR3 length equals 17 residues. Germline V gene lookup returns CDR1 LNHDA and CDR2 SQIVND (reference sequence). CDR3 DNA: TGTGCCAGTAGTATACGATTTGCGGACAGGGCAAATCAGCCCCAGCATTTT. It translates to CASSIRFADRANQPQHF.

The genes are TRBV30 and TRBJ1-2; TRBD1 might be the D (5 bases). The CDR3 totals 13 residues. Germline V gene lookup returns CDR1 GTSNPN and CDR2 SVGIG (reference sequence). Trimming removed 8 bases at V and 8 bases at J, with 21 bases between. Here the CDR3 DNA reads TGTGCCGGTCAGGGAGGGATGAAGAGGGGCTACACCTTC. It translates to CAGQGGMKRGYTF.